This entry lists 19 T cell receptor beta chains sequenced from one sample in a study of response to subunit inactivated influenza vaccine. TCRdb passed the RT-PCR reads through MiXCR, listing each CDR3 protein once. The repertoire holds 500,000 to 600,000 distinct CDR3 sequences, about 7.6% seen once, with about an eighth in the top ten. The sample here was PBMCs from blood, taken less than 30 months after vaccination. The receptors originated from a man aged 45-69 years who received an inactivated influenza vaccine.

This clonotype occurred a few times. This chain links TRBV28 with TRBJ2-3; D is possibly TRBD2 (6 bases). CDR3 size: 14 residues. Germline assignment: CDR1 MDHEN and CDR2 SYDVKM. Trimming left V 7 bases short and J 0 bases short, with 11 bases between. The CDR3 here is CASKSGLSTDTQYF. CDR3 nucleotides: TGTGCCAGCAAGTCAGGACTAAGCACAGATACGCAGTATTTT.

This clonotype has a handful of counts. The J gene is TRBJ2-7, the V gene TRBV4-2, with D possibly matching TRBD1 (5 bases). Per the germline V gene, CDR1 is LGHNA and CDR2 is YNFKEQ. The CDR3 runs to 14 residues. V shed 1 base and J shed 3 bases, with 10 bases lying between them. CDR3 bases: TGTGCCAGCAGCCAAGCATCAGGGTACTACGAGCAGTACTTC. This translates into CASSQASGYYEQYF.

The chain employs TRBV6-2 or TRBV6-3 and TRBJ2-7; D gene ambiguous. Germline assignment: CDR1 MNHEY and CDR2 SVGEGT. V was clipped by 4 bases and J by 1 base, with 17 bases between them. This CDR3 is built from 16 residues. The CDR3 DNA reads as TGTGCCAGCAGTTTCGGGCGGACCTCAAAATCCTACGAGCAGTACTTC. Translated, it gives CASSFGRTSKSYEQYF.

The V gene is TRBV7-2, the J gene TRBJ2-7; TRBD2 might be the D (6 bases). From germline, CDR1 is SGHTA and CDR2 FQGNSA. This CDR3 is 15 amino acids long. V dropped 5 bases and J dropped 2 bases, with 16 bases sitting between them. The CDR3 DNA is TGTGCCAGCAGCCAATTCTCGGGAGACGCCTACGAGCAGTACTTC. The encoded protein is CASSQFSGDAYEQYF.

The V gene is TRBV27, the J gene TRBJ2-1; 7 bases fit TRBD2. Germline CDR1 reads MNHEY; CDR2 reads SMNVEV (reference sequence). V lost 2 bases, J lost 5 bases, and 6 bases stayed unmatched. This CDR3 has 15 residues. The CDR3 region is CASSLSGMIHNEQFF. The CDR3 DNA sequence: TGTGCCAGCAGTTTAAGCGGGATGATCCACAATGAGCAGTTCTTC.

This clonotype has more than one count but fewer than ten. The chain links TRBV3-1 to TRBJ2-3, with TRBD1 identical over 9 bases. V trimming: 5 bases; J trimming: 5 bases; junction bases outside the gene matches: 11. Per the germline V gene, CDR1 is LGHDT and CDR2 is YNNKEL (reference sequence). The CDR3 totals 16 residues. DNA of the CDR3: TGTGCCAGCAGCACCCCGGGACAGGGTTCTGGAGATACGCAGTATTTT. Encoded protein: CASSTPGQGSGDTQYF.

This clonotype was recorded a few times. The V call is TRBV9, the J call TRBJ2-3; 10 nucleotides match TRBD1. The CDR3 totals 17 residues. Trimming took 7 bases from V and 3 from J; bases not matched to a gene: 14. CDR1 is SGDLS, CDR2 YYNGEE, per germline. The CDR3 is CASGFPDRGRGTDTQYF. DNA of the CDR3: TGTGCCAGCGGATTCCCAGACAGGGGGCGTGGGACAGATACGCAGTATTTT.

There are a few counts of this clonotype. V gene TRBV5-6 combines with J gene TRBJ1-6; possibly TRBD1 for D (5 bases). V lost 4 bases, J lost 10 bases, and 15 bases lay in between. CDR1 SGHDT and CDR2 YYEEEE come from the germline V gene. The CDR3 length is 14 residues. CDR3: CASSRGTGSSPLHF. DNA of the CDR3: TGTGCCAGCAGCCGTGGGACGGGGAGCTCACCCCTCCACTTT.

The chain carries TRBV7-2 and TRBJ1-2; 7 bases align to TRBD1. Trimming cost V 3 bases and J 7 bases; bases outside gene matches: 5. This CDR3 region has 13 residues. In germline, CDR1 is SGHTA, CDR2 FQGNSA. The CDR3 spells CASSLRDSSGYTF. The CDR3 nucleotides are TGTGCCAGCAGCTTGCGGGACAGCAGTGGCTACACCTTC.

In this sample, this clonotype turned up many times. The V gene is TRBV7-9, the J gene TRBJ2-1; 10 bases map to TRBD1. Trimming took 5 bases from V and 5 from J; bases not matched to a gene: 6. CDR1 is SEHNR and CDR2 is FQNEAQ in the germline V gene (reference sequence). The CDR3 length is 15 residues. DNA for the CDR3: TGTGCCAGCAGCACTTGGACAGGGGGGGACAATGAGCAGTTCTTC. Translation: CASSTWTGGDNEQFF.

Many counts were recorded for this clonotype. The rearrangement joins TRBV7-2 to TRBJ1-1; D is uncertain. This CDR3 contains 15 residues. Trimming shortened V by 4 bases and J by 7 bases, and 19 bases separated the two germline ends. CDR1 is SGHTA and CDR2 is FQGNSA in the germline V gene. CDR3 bases: TGTGCCAGCAGCTCCCAAGGCGCGGTCAGTGTTGAAGCTTTCTTT. Translating gives CASSSQGAVSVEAFF.

This clonotype was detected only a few times. The chain combines TRBV25-1 with TRBJ2-7, with 10 bases aligning to TRBD1. Looked up from germline, CDR1 is MGHDK and CDR2 is SYGVNS. The CDR3 has 15 amino acids. After removal of 3 bases from V and 5 bases from J, the junction contained 7 bases not matched to a gene. The CDR3 reads CASSDPGTGVNEQYF. In nucleotides, the CDR3 is TGTGCCAGCAGTGACCCCGGGACAGGGGTAAACGAGCAGTACTTC.

This clonotype was recorded a few times. V gene TRBV27 combines with J gene TRBJ1-2; 8 nucleotides agree with TRBD1. V lost 6 bases and J lost 3; bases outside the gene matches: 9. The germline CDR1 and CDR2 sequences are MNHEY and SMNVEV (reference sequence). This CDR3 spans 15 amino acids. CDR3 DNA sequence: TGTGCCAGCAGCGGACCAGGACAGGGTGACTATGGCTACACCTTC. This encodes CASSGPGQGDYGYTF.

This clonotype has a handful of counts. V and J are TRBV19 and TRBJ2-7; either TRBD1 or TRBD2 may supply D (5 bases each). Germline V gene lookup returns CDR1 LNHDA and CDR2 SQIVND (reference sequence). V lost 3 bases and J lost 3, with 15 bases in between. The CDR3 extends over 15 amino acids. The CDR3, as DNA: TGTGCCAGTAGTATTCCCGGGACGGCTTTCTACGAGCAGTACTTC. It translates to CASSIPGTAFYEQYF. Supplemented by reference TRBV19 and TRBJ2-7, the full variable domain reads DGGITQSPKYLFRKEGQNVTLSCEQNLNHDAMYWYRQDPGQGLRLIYYSQIVNDFQKGDIAEGYSVSREKKESFPLTVTSAQKNPTAFYLCASSIPGTAFYEQYFGPGTRLTVT.

This clonotype has at least ten counts. The rearrangement links TRBV7-3 to TRBJ2-1, with TRBD2 matching over 10 bases. V lost 1 base and J lost 0; bases outside the gene matches: 15. Germline V gives CDR1 SGHTA, CDR2 FQGTGA. The CDR3 totals 21 residues. The CDR3 loop is CASSLRPSASGSHSSYNEQFF. As DNA, the CDR3 is TGTGCCAGCAGCTTAAGGCCATCGGCTAGCGGGAGCCATAGCTCCTACAATGAGCAGTTCTTC.

This clonotype was recorded a few times. The chain combines TRBV7-2 with TRBJ1-1; D call uncertain. CDR1 is SGHTA, CDR2 FQGNSA, per germline. V lost 6 bases and J lost 0, with 11 bases in between. CDR3 size: 14 residues. The CDR3 DNA follows: TGTGCCAGCAGTAGGGAGCCGGTGAACACTGAAGCTTTCTTT. Translating it yields CASSREPVNTEAFF.

As to this clonotype: A much larger clone differs by one base, so this may be a read error. This chain links TRBV10-2 with TRBJ2-3; TRBD2 might be the D (7 bases). The CDR3 covers 13 residues. The germline gives CDR1 WSHSY, CDR2 SAAADI. V was shortened by 4 bases and J by 14 bases, with 19 bases between the two germline ends. The CDR3: CASSGSEGGPRYF. CDR3 nucleotides: TGCGCCAGCAGTGGGTCTGAGGGGGGGCCTCGGTATTTT.

This clonotype was found once. This may stem from a read error, because a much larger clone lies one nucleotide away. This sequence joins TRBV27 and TRBJ2-6; the D is unclear. Trimming removed 5 bases at V and 0 bases at J, with 5 bases between. Per the germline V gene, CDR1 is MNHEY and CDR2 is SMNVEV (reference sequence). This CDR3 comprises 14 residues. The CDR3 sequence is CASSQLSGANVLTF. The CDR3 nucleotides are TGTGCCAGCAGTCAACTCTCTGGGGCCAACGTCCTGACTTTC.

The genes are TRBV2 and TRBJ2-5; no firm D call. V gave up 5 bases and J gave up 4 bases, with 5 bases separating them. Germline V gene sequence: CDR1 SNHLY, CDR2 FYNNEI. The CDR3 covers 11 residues. CDR3 DNA: TGTGCCAGCAGTACGGTAGAGACCCAGTACTTC. It translates to CASSTVETQYF.